These 18 T cell receptor beta chains were sequenced from one sample in a study of blood T cells in healthy people across ages. Next came a second PCR, run for about 7 to 12 cycles, which used a sample-barcoded 5' primer along with a J-beta primer mix. TCRdb re-called the 5' RACE reads with MiXCR, one entry per CDR3 protein. Altogether 450,000 to 650,000 distinct CDR3 sequences are present, 24% being singletons, with the ten largest covering roughly 9%. These data also formed part of another study, on T cells of mothers and their children.

Source material: blood. All receptors come from a boy aged 10-17 years in good health.

J is TRBJ2-7 and V is TRBV2; 7 nucleotides agree with TRBD2. CDR1 SNHLY and CDR2 FYNNEI come from the germline V gene. The trim removed 6 bases at V and 4 bases at J, leaving 6 bases unmatched. The CDR3 extends over 13 amino acids. The CDR3 region is CASSSREVYEQYF. The CDR3 coding sequence is TGTGCCAGCAGCTCCCGGGAGGTATACGAGCAGTACTTC.

This clonotype was seen a handful of times. The chain has TRBV11-3 and TRBJ2-3, with D perhaps being TRBD1 or TRBD2 (5 bases each). The CDR3 length is 14 residues. Germline CDR1 reads SGHNT; CDR2 reads YENEEA. The V end was cut by 0 bases, the J end by 2 bases, with 6 bases between. The chain's CDR3 is CASSLDGTTDTQYF. The CDR3 DNA reads as TGTGCCAGCAGCTTAGACGGGACCACAGATACGCAGTATTTT.

This clonotype was observed a handful of times. The chain links TRBV10-2 to TRBJ2-7; a weak D match, TRBD2 (5 bases). The CDR3 is 12 amino acids. Trimming took off 11 bases at V and 6 bases at J, with 17 bases between the two ends. CDR1 and CDR2 from the germline V gene are WSHSY and SAAADI. The CDR3 DNA is TGCGCCGCGAGTAGAGGGAACGGCGAGCAGTACTTC. Protein: CAASRGNGEQYF.

This clonotype occurred a few times. The genes are TRBV19 and TRBJ2-7; the D call may be TRBD1 or TRBD2 (5 bases each). Trimming removed 6 bases from V and 4 bases from J, with 19 bases in between. Germline values: CDR1 LNHDA, CDR2 SQIVND (reference sequence). CDR3 length: 15 amino acids. In DNA form, the CDR3 reads TGTGCCAGTAGCCCCTCTCAGATTGGGGGATACGAGCAGTACTTC. Translation gives CASSPSQIGGYEQYF.

V usage is TRBV5-1 and J usage is TRBJ2-1; D is ambiguous. TRBJ2-7 explains the end of the DNA better; the J call may be wrong. Germline values: CDR1 SGHRS, CDR2 YFSETQ. This CDR3 is 16 amino acids long. The CDR3 bases are TGCGCCAGCAGCTTGGCCTACGGTGAACGGGCCAACGAGCAGTACTTC. Its protein is CASSLAYGERANEQYF.

There are a few counts of this clonotype. J is TRBJ2-1 and V is TRBV7-9; D gene unclear. V was trimmed by 4 bases and J by 15 bases, leaving 13 bases between them. This CDR3 has 11 residues. The germline CDR1 and CDR2 sequences are SEHNR and FQNEAQ (reference sequence). The CDR3 region is CASSWMSFPFF. CDR3 in DNA: TGTGCCAGCAGCTGGATGTCGTTTCCGTTCTTC.

The genes are TRBV6-2 or TRBV6-3 and TRBJ2-3; weak D call: TRBD2 (6 bases). From germline, CDR1 is MNHEY and CDR2 SVGEGT. This CDR3 comprises 15 residues. Between the trimmed V and J ends, which lost 8 bases and 2 bases, there was a span of 17 bases. DNA for the CDR3: TGTGCCAGCGAGGACCGGGACTCTTTCACAGATACGCAGTATTTT. Its translation is CASEDRDSFTDTQYF.

The gene calls are TRBV5-1 and TRBJ2-1; D possibly corresponds to TRBD1 (5 bases). The germline V and J ends were trimmed by 4 bases and 6 bases, with 14 bases remaining between them. Germline V gives CDR1 SGHRS, CDR2 YFSETQ. CDR3 size: 14 residues. CDR3 bases: TGCGCCAGCAGCCGCTCCAGGGTGGGCAATGAGCAGTTCTTC. Encoded protein: CASSRSRVGNEQFF.

This clonotype appeared a few times. The rearrangement joins TRBV5-5 to TRBJ1-1; D not resolved. V gave up 4 bases and J gave up 0 bases, with 16 bases separating them. This CDR3 is 16 amino acids long. Germline V CDR1 and CDR2: SGHKS, YYEKEE (reference sequence). The CDR3 nucleotides are TGTGCCAGCAGCACTCGGGGTGTGGGCGTGAACACTGAAGCTTTCTTT. This codes for CASSTRGVGVNTEAFF.

There are a few counts of this clonotype. J is TRBJ1-2 and V is TRBV7-2, with D maybe TRBD1 (6 bases). Germline V gene lookup returns CDR1 SGHTA and CDR2 FQGNSA. This CDR3 contains 14 residues. V lost 3 bases, J lost 7 bases, and 15 bases lay in between. As DNA, the CDR3 is TGTGCCAGCAGCTTGGGGCAGGGACAAGGTGGCTACACCTTC. Translated, it gives CASSLGQGQGGYTF.

This clonotype was detected only a few times. The chain couples TRBV7-9 to TRBJ2-4; D is ambiguous. Looked up from germline, CDR1 is SEHNR and CDR2 is FQNEAQ (reference sequence). Trimming left V 4 bases short and J 0 bases short, with 13 bases between. The CDR3 is 16 amino acids. The CDR3 DNA reads as TGTGCCAGCAGCTCAACCAAGATCGAAGCCAAAAACATTCAGTACTTC. Its translation is CASSSTKIEAKNIQYF.

This clonotype was picked up a small number of times. V usage is TRBV7-8 and J usage is TRBJ2-7; the match to TRBD2 covers 10 bases. Trimming at V came to 3 bases and at J to 6 bases, leaving 5 bases not matched to a gene. Looked up from germline, CDR1 is SGHVS and CDR2 is FQNEAQ. The CDR3 spans 14 residues. The CDR3, as DNA: TGTGCCAGCAGCTTCCAGCGGGGGGGTGGCGAGCAGTACTTC. It translates to CASSFQRGGGEQYF.

This clonotype showed up many times. V and J are TRBV7-2 and TRBJ2-7, with a tentative D call TRBD2 (6 bases). V was clipped by 1 base and J by 3 bases, with 13 bases between them. CDR1 and CDR2 from the germline V gene are SGHTA and FQGNSA. This CDR3 spans 15 amino acids. The CDR3, as DNA: TGTGCCAGCAGCTTAGAGCGCCAGCGGGTCTACGAGCAGTACTTC. Protein sequence: CASSLERQRVYEQYF.

The genes are TRBV7-2 and TRBJ2-7; a possible D gene is TRBD2 (7 bases). In germline, CDR1 is SGHTA, CDR2 FQGNSA. Trimming removed 5 bases at V and 0 bases at J, with 17 bases between. The length of the CDR3 is 16 residues. The CDR3 region has the DNA TGTGCCAGCAGCCACCAAGGGGGGACTAACTCCTACGAGCAGTACTTC. Translation: CASSHQGGTNSYEQYF.

This clonotype was seen many times. The chain combines TRBV6-5 with TRBJ2-1; D unresolved. This CDR3 is 15 amino acids long. Trimming stripped 6 bases from V and 8 bases from J, with 20 bases between. The germline gives CDR1 MNHEY, CDR2 SVGAGI. CDR3 amino acids: CASSPPRTQVYEQFF. The CDR3 DNA reads TGTGCCAGCAGCCCGCCTCGCACCCAGGTCTATGAGCAGTTCTTC.

In its sample, this clonotype was seen a few times. This chain joins TRBV4-3 and TRBJ2-5; TRBD2 might be the D (7 bases). Germline V lookup: CDR1 LGHNA, CDR2 YSLEER. CDR3 length equals 16 residues. The V and J ends lost 0 bases and 5 bases respectively, with 16 bases between them. The CDR3 reads CASSQDFSGGTETQYF. DNA for the CDR3: TGCGCCAGCAGCCAAGATTTTTCGGGGGGCACGGAGACCCAGTACTTC.

This chain connects TRBV12-5 to TRBJ2-2, with 8 bases identical to TRBD2. In germline, CDR1 is LGHNT, CDR2 FRNRAP. CDR3 size: 15 residues. With V trimmed by 7 bases and J by 6 bases, 10 bases remained unmatched. CDR3 loop: CASAQSGGGAGELFF. DNA for the CDR3: TGTGCTAGTGCACAGAGCGGGGGAGGGGCCGGGGAGCTGTTTTTT. Drawing the rest from reference TRBV12-5 and TRBJ2-2, the complete variable domain is DARVTQTPRHKVTEMGQEVTMRCQPILGHNTVFWYRQTMMQGLELLAYFRNRAPLDDSGMPKDRFSAEMPDATLATLKIQPSEPRDSAVYFCASAQSGGGAGELFFGEGSRLTVL.

The sample holds a few counts of this clonotype. This chain uses TRBV30 with TRBJ2-5, with 9 bases fitting TRBD2. CDR3 size: 15 residues. V was clipped by 5 bases and J by 2 bases; unmatched bases: 9. Germline V gene lookup returns CDR1 GTSNPN and CDR2 SVGIG (reference sequence). The CDR3 protein is CAWESGAGGQETQYF. Written as DNA, the CDR3 is TGTGCCTGGGAAAGTGGAGCGGGGGGACAAGAGACCCAGTACTTC.